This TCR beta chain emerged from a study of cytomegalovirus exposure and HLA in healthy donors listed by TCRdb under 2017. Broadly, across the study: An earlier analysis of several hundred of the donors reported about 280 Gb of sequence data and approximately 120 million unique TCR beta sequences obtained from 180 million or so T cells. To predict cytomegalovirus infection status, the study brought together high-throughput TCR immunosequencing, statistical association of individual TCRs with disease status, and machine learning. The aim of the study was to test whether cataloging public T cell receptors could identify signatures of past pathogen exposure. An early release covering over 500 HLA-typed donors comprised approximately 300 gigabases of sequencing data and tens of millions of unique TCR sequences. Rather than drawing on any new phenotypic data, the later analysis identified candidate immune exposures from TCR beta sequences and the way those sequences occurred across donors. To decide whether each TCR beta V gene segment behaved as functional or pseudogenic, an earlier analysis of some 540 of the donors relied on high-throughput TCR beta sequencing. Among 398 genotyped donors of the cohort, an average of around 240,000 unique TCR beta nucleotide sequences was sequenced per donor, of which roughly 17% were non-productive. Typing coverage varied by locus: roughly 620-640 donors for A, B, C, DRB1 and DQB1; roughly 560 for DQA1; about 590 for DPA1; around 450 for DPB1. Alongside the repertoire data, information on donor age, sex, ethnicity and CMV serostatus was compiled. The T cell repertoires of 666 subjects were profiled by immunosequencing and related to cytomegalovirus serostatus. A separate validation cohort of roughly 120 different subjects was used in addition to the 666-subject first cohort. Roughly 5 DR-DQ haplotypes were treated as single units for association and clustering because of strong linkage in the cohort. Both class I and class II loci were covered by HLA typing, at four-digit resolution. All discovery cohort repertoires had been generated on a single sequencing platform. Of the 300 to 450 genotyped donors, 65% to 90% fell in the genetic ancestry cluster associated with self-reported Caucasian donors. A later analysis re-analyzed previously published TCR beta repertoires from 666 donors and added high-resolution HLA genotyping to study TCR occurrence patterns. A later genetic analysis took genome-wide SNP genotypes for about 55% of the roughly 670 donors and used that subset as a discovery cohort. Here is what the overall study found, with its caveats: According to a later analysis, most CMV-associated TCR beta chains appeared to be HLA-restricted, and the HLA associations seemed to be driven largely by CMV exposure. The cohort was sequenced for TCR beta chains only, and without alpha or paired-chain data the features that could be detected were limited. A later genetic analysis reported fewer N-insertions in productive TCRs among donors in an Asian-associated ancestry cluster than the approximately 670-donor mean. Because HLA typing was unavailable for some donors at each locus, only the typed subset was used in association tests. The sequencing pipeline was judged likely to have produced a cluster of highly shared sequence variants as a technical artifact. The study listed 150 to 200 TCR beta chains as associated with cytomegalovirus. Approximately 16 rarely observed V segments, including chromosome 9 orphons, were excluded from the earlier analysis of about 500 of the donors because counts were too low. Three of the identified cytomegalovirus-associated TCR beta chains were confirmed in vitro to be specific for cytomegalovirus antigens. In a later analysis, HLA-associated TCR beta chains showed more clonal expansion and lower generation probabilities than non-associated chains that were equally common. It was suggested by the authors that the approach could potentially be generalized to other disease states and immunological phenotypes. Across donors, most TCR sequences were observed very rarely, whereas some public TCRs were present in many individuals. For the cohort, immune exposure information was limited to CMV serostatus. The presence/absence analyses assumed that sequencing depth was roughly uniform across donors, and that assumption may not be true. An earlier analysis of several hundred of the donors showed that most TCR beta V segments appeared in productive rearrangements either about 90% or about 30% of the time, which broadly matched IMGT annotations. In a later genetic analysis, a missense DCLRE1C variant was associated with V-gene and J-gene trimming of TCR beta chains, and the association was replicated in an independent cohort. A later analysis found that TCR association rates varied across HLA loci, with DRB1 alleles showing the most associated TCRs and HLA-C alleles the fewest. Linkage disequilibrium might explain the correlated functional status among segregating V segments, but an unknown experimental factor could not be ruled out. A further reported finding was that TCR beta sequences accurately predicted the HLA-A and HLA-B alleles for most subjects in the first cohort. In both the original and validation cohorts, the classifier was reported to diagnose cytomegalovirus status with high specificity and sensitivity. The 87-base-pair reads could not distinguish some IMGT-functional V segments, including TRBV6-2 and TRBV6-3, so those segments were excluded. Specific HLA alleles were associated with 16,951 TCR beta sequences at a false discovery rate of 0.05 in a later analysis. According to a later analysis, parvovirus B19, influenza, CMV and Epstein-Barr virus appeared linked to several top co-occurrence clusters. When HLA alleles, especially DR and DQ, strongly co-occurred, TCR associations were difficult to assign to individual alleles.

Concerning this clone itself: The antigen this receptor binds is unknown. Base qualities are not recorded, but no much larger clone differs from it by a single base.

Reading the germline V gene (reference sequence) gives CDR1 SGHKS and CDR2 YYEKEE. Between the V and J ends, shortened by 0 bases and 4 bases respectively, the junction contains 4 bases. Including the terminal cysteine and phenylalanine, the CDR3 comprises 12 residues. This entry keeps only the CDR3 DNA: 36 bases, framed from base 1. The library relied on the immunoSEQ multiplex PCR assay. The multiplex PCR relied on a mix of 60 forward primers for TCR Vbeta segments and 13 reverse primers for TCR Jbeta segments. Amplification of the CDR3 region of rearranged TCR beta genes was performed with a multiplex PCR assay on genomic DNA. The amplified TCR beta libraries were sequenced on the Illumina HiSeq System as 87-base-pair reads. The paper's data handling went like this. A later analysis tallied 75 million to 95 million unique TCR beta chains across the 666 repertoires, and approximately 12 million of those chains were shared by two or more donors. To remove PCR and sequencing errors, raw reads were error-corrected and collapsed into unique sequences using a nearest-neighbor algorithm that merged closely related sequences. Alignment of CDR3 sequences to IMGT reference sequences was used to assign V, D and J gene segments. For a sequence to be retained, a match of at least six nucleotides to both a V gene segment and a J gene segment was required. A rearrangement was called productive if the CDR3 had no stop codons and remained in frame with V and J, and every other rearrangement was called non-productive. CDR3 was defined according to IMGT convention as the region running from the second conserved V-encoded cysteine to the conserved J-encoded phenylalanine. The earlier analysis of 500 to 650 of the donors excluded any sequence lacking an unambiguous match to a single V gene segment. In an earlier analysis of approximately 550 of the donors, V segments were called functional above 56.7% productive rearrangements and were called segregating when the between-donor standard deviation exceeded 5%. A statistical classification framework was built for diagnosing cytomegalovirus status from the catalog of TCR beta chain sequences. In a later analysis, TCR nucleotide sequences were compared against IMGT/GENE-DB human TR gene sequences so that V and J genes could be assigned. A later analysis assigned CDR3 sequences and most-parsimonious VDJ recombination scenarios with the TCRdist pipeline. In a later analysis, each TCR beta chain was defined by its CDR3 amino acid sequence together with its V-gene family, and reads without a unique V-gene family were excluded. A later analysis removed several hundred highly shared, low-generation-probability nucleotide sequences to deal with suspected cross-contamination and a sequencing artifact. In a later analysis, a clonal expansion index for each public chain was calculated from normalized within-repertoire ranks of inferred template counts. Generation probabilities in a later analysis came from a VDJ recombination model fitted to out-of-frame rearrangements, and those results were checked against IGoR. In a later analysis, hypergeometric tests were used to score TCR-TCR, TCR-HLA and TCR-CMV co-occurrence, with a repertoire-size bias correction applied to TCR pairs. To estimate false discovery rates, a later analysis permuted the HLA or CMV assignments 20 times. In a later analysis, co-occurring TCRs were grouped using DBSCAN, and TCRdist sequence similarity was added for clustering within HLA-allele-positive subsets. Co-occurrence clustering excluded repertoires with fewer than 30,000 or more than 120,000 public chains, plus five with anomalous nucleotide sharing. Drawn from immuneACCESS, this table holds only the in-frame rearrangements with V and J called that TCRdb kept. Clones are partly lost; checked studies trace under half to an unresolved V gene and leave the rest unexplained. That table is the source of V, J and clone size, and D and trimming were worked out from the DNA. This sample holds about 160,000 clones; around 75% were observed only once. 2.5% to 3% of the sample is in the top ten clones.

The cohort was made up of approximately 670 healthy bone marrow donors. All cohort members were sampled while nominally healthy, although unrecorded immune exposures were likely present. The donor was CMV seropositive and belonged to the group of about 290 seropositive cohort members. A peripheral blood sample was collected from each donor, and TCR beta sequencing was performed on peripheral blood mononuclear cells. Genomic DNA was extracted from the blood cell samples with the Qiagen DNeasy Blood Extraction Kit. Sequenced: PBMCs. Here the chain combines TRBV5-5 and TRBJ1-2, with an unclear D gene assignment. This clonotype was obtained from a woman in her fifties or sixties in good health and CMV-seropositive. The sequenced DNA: TGTGCCAGCAGCTTGGACAGCTATGGCTACACCTTC. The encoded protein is CASSLDSYGYTF.